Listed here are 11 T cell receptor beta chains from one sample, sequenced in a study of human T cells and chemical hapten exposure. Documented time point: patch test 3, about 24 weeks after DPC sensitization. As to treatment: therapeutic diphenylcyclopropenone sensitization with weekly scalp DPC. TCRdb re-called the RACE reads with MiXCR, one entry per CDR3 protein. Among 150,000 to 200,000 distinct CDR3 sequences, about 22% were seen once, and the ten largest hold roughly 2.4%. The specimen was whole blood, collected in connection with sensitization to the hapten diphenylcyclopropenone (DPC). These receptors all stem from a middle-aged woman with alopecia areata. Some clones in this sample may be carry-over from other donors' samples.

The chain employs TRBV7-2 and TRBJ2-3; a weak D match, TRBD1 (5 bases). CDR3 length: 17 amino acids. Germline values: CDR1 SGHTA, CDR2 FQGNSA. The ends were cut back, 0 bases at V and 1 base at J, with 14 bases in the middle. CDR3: CASSLATFRGGTDTQYF. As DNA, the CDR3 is TGTGCCAGCAGCTTAGCGACTTTTAGGGGTGGCACAGATACGCAGTATTTT. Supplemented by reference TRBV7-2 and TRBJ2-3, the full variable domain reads GAGVSQSPSNKVTEKGKDVELRCDPISGHTALYWYRQSLGQGLEFLIYFQGNSAPDKSGLPSDRFSAERTGGSVSTLTIQRTQQEDSAVYLCASSLATFRGGTDTQYFGPGTRLTVL.

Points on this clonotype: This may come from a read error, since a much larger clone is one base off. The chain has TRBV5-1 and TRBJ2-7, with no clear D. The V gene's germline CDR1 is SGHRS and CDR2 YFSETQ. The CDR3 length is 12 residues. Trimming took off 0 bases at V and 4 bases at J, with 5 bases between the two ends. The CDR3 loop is CASSLDQYEQYF. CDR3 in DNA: TGCGCCAGCAGCTTGGACCAATACGAGCAGTACTTC.

The CDR3 DNA is TGTGCCATCAGTGACTCCAGCGGTAGCGGGAGGGCCGACGAGCAGTTCTTC. Protein: CAISDSSGSGRADEQFF. The V call is TRBV10-3, the J call TRBJ2-1; 11 bases agree with TRBD2. The CDR3 runs to 17 residues. The germline gives CDR1 ENHRY, CDR2 SYGVKD. The V gene end was trimmed by 3 bases and the J gene end by 10 bases; junction bases not matched to a gene: 14.

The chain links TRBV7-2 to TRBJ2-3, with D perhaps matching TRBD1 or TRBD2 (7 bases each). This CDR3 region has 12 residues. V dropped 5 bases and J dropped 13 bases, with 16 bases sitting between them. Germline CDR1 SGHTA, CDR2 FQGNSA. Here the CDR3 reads CASSEGTAGKYF. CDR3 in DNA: TGTGCCAGCAGCGAAGGGACAGCGGGGAAGTATTTT.

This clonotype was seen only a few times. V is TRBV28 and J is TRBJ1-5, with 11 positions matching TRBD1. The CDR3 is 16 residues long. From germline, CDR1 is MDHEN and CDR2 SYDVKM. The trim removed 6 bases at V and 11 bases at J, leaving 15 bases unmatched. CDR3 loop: CASSRTGGGGLVAQHF. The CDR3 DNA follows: TGTGCCAGCAGCCGGACAGGGGGCGGGGGTTTGGTAGCCCAGCATTTT.

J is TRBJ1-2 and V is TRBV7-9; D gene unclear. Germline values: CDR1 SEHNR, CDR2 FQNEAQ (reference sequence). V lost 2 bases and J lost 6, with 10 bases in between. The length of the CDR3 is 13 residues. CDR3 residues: CASSLSTGNGYTF. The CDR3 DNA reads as TGTGCCAGCAGCTTAAGTACGGGGAATGGCTACACCTTC.

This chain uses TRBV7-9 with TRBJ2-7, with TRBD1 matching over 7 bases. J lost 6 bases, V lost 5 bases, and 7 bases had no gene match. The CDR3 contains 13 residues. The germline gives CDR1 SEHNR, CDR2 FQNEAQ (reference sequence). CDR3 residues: CASSPRDSPEQYF. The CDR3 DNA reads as TGTGCCAGCAGCCCCCGGGACAGTCCCGAGCAGTACTTC.

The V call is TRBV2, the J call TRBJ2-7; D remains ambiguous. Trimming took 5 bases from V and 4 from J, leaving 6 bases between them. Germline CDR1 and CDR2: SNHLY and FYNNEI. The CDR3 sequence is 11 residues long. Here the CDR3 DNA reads TGTGCCAGCAGTAATAGGTACGAGCAGTACTTC. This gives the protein CASSNRYEQYF. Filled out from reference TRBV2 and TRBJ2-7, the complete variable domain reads EPEVTQTPSHQVTQMGQEVILRCVPISNHLYFYWYRQILGQKVEFLVSFYNNEISEKSEIFDDQFSVERPDGSNFTLKIRSTKLEDSAMYFCASSNRYEQYFGPGTRLTVT.

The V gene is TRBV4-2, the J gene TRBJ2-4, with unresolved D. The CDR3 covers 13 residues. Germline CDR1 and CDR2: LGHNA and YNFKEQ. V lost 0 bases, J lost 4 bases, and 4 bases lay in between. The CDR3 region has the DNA TGTGCCAGCAGCCAAGATAGAAAAAACATTCAGTACTTC. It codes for CASSQDRKNIQYF.

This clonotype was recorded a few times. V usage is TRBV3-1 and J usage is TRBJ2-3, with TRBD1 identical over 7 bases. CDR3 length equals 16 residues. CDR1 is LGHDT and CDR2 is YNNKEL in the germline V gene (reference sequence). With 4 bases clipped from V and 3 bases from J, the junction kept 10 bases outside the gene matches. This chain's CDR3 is CASSPSRGKGTDTQYF. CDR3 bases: TGTGCCAGCAGCCCGAGCAGGGGGAAGGGGACAGATACGCAGTATTTT.

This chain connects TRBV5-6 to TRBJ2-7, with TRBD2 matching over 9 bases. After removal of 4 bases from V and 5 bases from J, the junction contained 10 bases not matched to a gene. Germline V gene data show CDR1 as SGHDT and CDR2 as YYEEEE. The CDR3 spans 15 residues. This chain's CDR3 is CASSPGGREGNEQYF. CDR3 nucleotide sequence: TGTGCCAGCAGCCCCGGAGGGCGGGAGGGGAACGAGCAGTACTTC.